The source of this T cell receptor (beta chain) is a study of blood T cell repertoires in COVID-19. Original analysis: Amplification from reference gene primers served as the basis for estimated nucleated cell counts. This table comes from immunoSEQ multiplex PCR, and its TCRdb copy is limited to in-frame clones, with some not included. V and J calls and clone size are copied from that table; D and trimming were computed from the DNA. The table includes approximately 150,000 clones, under 85% detected once. The germline V gene has CDR1 SGHRS and CDR2 YFSETQ. This CDR3 is built from 14 residues. V was cut by 4 bases and J by 4 bases, with 15 bases left in between.

Sequencing was done on a sample of peripheral blood. J is TRBJ2-7 and V is TRBV5-1, with D possibly being TRBD2 (6 bases). The sequence was collected from a human donor in a cohort sampled during active COVID-19. This CDR3 is CASSPTEGIYEQYF. The DNA for the CDR3 is TGCGCCAGCAGCCCGACGGAGGGCATTTACGAGCAGTACTTC.